Below, 4 T cell receptor beta chains from the same sample are listed, as sequenced in a study of control samples from healthy donors and cancer patients. Measured with immunoSEQ multiplex PCR; TCRdb has only the in-frame clones, and not every one. The sample comprises roughly 100,000 clones, roughly 91% of which are singletons, and 19% rests with the top ten. The sequenced sample consisted of PBMCs. The receptor set was obtained from a man between 60 and 70 years old with lung cancer.

V is TRBV30 and J is TRBJ2-1; the match to TRBD2 covers 11 bases. The V gene end was trimmed by 2 bases and the J gene end by 4 bases; junction bases not matched to a gene: 7. The CDR3 totals 16 residues. The germline CDR1 and CDR2 sequences are GTSNPN and SVGIG (reference sequence). The CDR3 DNA is TGTGCCTGGAGTCCCTTGGGGACTAGCGGTTACAATGAGCAGTTCTTC. It specifies CAWSPLGTSGYNEQFF.

The CDR3 is CASSLGGNEKLFF. CDR3 in DNA: TGTGCCAGCAGTTTGGGCGGTAATGAAAAACTGTTTTTT. The J gene is TRBJ1-4, the V gene TRBV6-5, with D uncertain. This CDR3 contains 13 residues. The V gene's germline CDR1 is MNHEY and CDR2 SVGAGI. Trimming cost V 4 bases and J 4 bases, with 7 bases left between them.

This chain links TRBV24-1 with TRBJ1-5; D ambiguous. CDR1 and CDR2 (germline): KGHDR, SFDVKD. The CDR3 consists of 13 residues. With 2 bases removed from V and 7 bases from J, the gap between germline ends came to 8 bases. The chain's CDR3 is CATSDSNWQPQHF. The CDR3 coding sequence is TGTGCCACCAGTGATTCAAACTGGCAGCCCCAGCATTTT.

The chain joins TRBV19 to TRBJ2-3, with 9 bases lining up with TRBD2. With V trimmed by 9 bases and J by 5 bases, 6 bases remained unmatched. Looked up from germline, CDR1 is LNHDA and CDR2 is SQIVND (reference sequence). The CDR3 consists of 13 residues. The CDR3 region has the DNA TGTGCCAGCCGCGGGGGGGCAGGAGATACGCAGTATTTT. This encodes CASRGGAGDTQYF.